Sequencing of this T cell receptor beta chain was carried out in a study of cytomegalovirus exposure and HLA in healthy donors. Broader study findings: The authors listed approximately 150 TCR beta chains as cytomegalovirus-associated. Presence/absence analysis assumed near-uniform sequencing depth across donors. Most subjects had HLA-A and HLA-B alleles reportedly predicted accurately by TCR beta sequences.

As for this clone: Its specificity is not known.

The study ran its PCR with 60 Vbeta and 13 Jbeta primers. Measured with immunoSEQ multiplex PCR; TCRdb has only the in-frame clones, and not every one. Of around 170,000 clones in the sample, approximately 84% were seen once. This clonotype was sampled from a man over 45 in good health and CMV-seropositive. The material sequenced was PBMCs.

CDR3 in amino acids: CASSPRGTEAFF. The CDR3 nucleotides read TGTGCCAGCAGCCCCAGGGGCACTGAAGCTTTCTTT. The J gene is TRBJ1-1, the V gene TRBV11-2; weak D call: TRBD1 (6 bases). This CDR3 comprises 12 residues. Germline CDR1 SGHAT, CDR2 FQNNGV. The V gene lost 5 bases and the J gene lost 4 bases, with 8 bases spanning the gap.